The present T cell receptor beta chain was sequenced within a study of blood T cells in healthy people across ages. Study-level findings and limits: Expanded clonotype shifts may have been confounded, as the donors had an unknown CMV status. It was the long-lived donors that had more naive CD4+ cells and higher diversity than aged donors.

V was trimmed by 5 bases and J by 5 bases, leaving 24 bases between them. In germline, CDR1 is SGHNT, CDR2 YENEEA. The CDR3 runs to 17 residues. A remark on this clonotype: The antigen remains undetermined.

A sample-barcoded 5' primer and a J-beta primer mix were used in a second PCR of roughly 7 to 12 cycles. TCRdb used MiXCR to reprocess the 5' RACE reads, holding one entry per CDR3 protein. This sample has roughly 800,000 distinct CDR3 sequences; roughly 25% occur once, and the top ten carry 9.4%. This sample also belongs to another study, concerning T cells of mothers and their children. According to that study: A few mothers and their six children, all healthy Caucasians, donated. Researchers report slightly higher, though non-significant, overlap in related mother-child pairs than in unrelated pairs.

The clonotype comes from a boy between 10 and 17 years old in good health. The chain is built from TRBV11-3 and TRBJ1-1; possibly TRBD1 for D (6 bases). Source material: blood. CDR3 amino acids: CASSADWDQGIGTEAFF. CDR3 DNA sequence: TGTGCCAGCAGCGCTGATTGGGATCAGGGGATCGGGACTGAAGCTTTCTTT.